The 8 T cell receptor beta chains given below trace back to one sample, sequenced in a study of CD8+CD57+ T cells in acquired aplastic anemia. CDR3 and TCR beta VDJ profiling relied on genomic DNA as the template. TCRdb reprocessed the reads with MiXCR, giving one entry per CDR3 protein. The table shows about 170,000 distinct CDR3 sequences, with 63% occurring only once. Sequenced: sorted CD4+, CD8+, or CD8+CD57+ T cells (not recorded which) from PBMCs. Every receptor here comes from a human donor in good health.

This clonotype was seen ten or more times. The chain has TRBV7-9 and TRBJ1-3; tentatively, D is TRBD1 (6 bases). Germline CDR1 SEHNR, CDR2 FQNEAQ (reference sequence). This CDR3 is 17 amino acids long. V lost 1 base and J 3 bases, leaving 16 bases between the germline ends. The DNA of the CDR3 is TGTGCCAGCAGCTTAGGTGAGGCAGGGGTTCATGGAAACACCATATATTTT. It encodes CASSLGEAGVHGNTIYF.

This clonotype appeared once. The genes are TRBV20-1 and TRBJ2-7, with D possibly TRBD2 on 5 matching bases. CDR1 is DFQATT and CDR2 is SNEGSKA in the germline V gene (reference sequence). V lost 6 bases to trimming and J lost 2 bases, with 14 bases between them. This CDR3 has 13 amino acids. DNA for the CDR3: TGCAGTGCCCCTCTAGCCATGACCTACGAGCAGTACTTC. Residues: CSAPLAMTYEQYF.

This chain joins TRBV19 and TRBJ2-7; the D gene could be TRBD1 or TRBD2 (5 bases each). Germline V gene sequence: CDR1 LNHDA, CDR2 SQIVND (reference sequence). CDR3 length equals 14 residues. V was clipped by 2 bases and J by 4 bases, with 12 bases between them. The chain's CDR3 is CASSISGPGYEQYF. CDR3 bases: TGTGCCAGTAGTATAAGCGGACCAGGGTACGAGCAGTACTTC.

The V and J genes are TRBV7-8 and TRBJ2-3; perhaps D is TRBD1 or TRBD2 (5 bases each). The germline gives CDR1 SGHVS, CDR2 FQNEAQ. This CDR3 is built from 14 residues. Between the trimmed V and J ends, which lost 4 bases and 6 bases, there was a span of 14 bases. The CDR3 DNA is TGTGCCAGCAGCTCCGGGACGCGCCAGGATACGCAGTATTTT. Amino acids: CASSSGTRQDTQYF. Full variable domain (rest looked up from reference TRBV7-8 and TRBJ2-3): GAGVSQSPRYKVAKRGQDVALRCDPISGHVSLFWYQQALGQGPEFLTYFQNEAQLDKSGLPSDRFFAERPEGSVSTLKIQRTQQEDSAVYLCASSSGTRQDTQYFGPGTRLTVL.

J is TRBJ1-2 and V is TRBV5-1; TRBD1 matches 9 bases. Unmatched junction bases numbered 4, after V lost 4 bases and J lost 6 bases. The CDR3 is made up of 13 amino acids. CDR1 SGHRS and CDR2 YFSETQ come from the germline V gene. In nucleotides, the CDR3 is TGCGCCAGCAGCCTACAGGGGGCGGATGGCTACACCTTC. It codes for CASSLQGADGYTF.

This clonotype appeared a few times. The genes are TRBV15 and TRBJ2-6, with D perhaps matching TRBD1 or TRBD2 (5 bases each). The V gene lost 0 bases and the J gene lost 0 bases, with 6 bases spanning the gap. Germline CDR1 reads LNHNV; CDR2 reads YYDKDF (reference sequence). The CDR3 totals 16 residues. CDR3 nucleotides: TGTGCCACCAGCAGAGATGGGGGCTCTGGGGCCAACGTCCTGACTTTC. Its translation: CATSRDGGSGANVLTF.

V is TRBV2 and J is TRBJ2-1, with D tentatively TRBD1 (5 bases). The length of the CDR3 is 14 residues. The germline V gene encodes CDR1 SNHLY and CDR2 FYNNEI. V was pared by 4 bases and J by 8 bases, with 15 bases between. CDR3 coding DNA: TGTGCCAGCAGTGGACAGCGTAGAGCCGATGAGCAGTTCTTC. Protein product: CASSGQRRADEQFF.

Comment on this clonotype: Its ends do not fully match the called genes, so a read error is possible. This rearrangement joins TRBV10-3 to TRBJ1-2; tentative D call: TRBD1 (6 bases). This CDR3 region has 12 residues. Germline values: CDR1 ENHRY, CDR2 SYGVKD. In DNA, the CDR3 is TGTGCCGTCAGTCTACAGGGAAATGGCTACACCTTC. Protein sequence: CAVSLQGNGYTF.